The next 2 T cell receptor beta chains were all read from a single sample in a study of PD-L1 blockade in urothelial cancer. Time point defined: pretreatment peripheral blood. Generated by immunoSEQ multiplex PCR, the TCRdb table keeps only in-frame clones and is missing some. The data show 70,000 to 80,000 clones, with approximately 80% seen just once and under 8.5% held by the top ten. Material: PBMCs, obtained around atezolizumab (anti-PD-L1) treatment. Receptors were obtained from a man in his forties with urothelial cancer.

This chain joins TRBV19 and TRBJ1-2, with a weak D call TRBD1 (5 bases). In germline, CDR1 is LNHDA, CDR2 SQIVND (reference sequence). With 7 bases removed from V and 5 bases from J, the gap between germline ends came to 17 bases. CDR3 size: 14 residues. The chain's CDR3 is CASTGPERWYGYTF. For the CDR3, the DNA is TGTGCCAGTACAGGGCCAGAGAGGTGGTATGGCTACACCTTC.

This clone has only one observation. The chain is built from TRBV6-5 and TRBJ2-7; D may be TRBD1 (6 bases). Germline V gives CDR1 MNHEY, CDR2 SVGAGI. V shed 2 bases and J shed 7 bases, with 18 bases lying between them. The CDR3 runs 15 residues. The CDR3 protein is CASSYADSAVGEQYF. The CDR3 nucleotides are TGTGCCAGCAGTTACGCGGACAGTGCGGTCGGGGAGCAGTACTTC.